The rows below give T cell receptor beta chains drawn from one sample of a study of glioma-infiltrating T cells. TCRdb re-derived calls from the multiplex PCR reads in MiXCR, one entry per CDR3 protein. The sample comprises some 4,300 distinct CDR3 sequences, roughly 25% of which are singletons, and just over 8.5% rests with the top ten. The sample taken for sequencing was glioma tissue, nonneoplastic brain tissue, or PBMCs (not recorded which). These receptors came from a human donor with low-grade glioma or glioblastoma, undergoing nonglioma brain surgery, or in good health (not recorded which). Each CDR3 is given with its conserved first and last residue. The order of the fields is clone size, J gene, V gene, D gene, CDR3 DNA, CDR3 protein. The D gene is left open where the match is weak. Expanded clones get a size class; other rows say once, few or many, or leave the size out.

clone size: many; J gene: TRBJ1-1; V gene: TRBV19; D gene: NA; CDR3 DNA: TGTGCCAGTAACTCGGGAACTGAAGCTTTCTTT; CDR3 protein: CASNSGTEAFF
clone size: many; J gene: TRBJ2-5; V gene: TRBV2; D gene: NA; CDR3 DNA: TGTGCCAGCAGTGAAATGGAGCTCCAAGAGACCCAGTACTTC; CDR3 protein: CASSEMELQETQYF
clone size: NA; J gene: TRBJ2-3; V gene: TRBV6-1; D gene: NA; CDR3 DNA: TGTGCCAGCAGCGGACCCACAGATACGCAGTATTTT; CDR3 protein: CASSGPTDTQYF
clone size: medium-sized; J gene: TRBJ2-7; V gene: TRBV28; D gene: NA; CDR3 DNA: TGTGCCAGCACTGTTGTAAACTCCTACGAGCAGTACTTC; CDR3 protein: CASTVVNSYEQYF
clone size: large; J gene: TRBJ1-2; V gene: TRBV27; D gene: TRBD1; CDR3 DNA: TGTGCCAGCAGTAGGGACAGGGATAACCTTTATGGCTACACCTTC; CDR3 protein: CASSRDRDNLYGYTF
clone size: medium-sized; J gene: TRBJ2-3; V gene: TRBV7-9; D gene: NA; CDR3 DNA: TGTGCCAGCAGCCTCTTCGAAGGAGATACGCAGTATTTT; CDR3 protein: CASSLFEGDTQYF
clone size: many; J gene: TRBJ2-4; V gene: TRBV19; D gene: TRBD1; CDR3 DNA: TGTGCCAGTAGCGATACAGGGGGGAGAAACATTCAGTACTTC; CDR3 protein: CASSDTGGRNIQYF
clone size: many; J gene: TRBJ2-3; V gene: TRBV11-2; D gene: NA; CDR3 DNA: TGTGCCAGCAGCCCCCCGGGCACAGATACGCAGTATTTT; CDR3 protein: CASSPPGTDTQYF
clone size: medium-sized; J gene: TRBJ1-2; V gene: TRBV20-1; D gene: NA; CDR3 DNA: TGCAGTGGTATAACACCCGGGACGGAGGGCGGCTACACCTTC; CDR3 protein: CSGITPGTEGGYTF
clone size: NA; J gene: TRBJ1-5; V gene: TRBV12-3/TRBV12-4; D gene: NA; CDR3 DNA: TGTGCCAGCAGTTCATTCAGGGGCACGGGGGAATATAGCGATCAGCCCCAGCATTTT; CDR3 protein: CASSSFRGTGEYSDQPQHF
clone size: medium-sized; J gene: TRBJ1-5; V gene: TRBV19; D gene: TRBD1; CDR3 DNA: TGTGCCAGTACCGAACAGGGGACGGGCAATCAGCCCCAGCATTTT; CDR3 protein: CASTEQGTGNQPQHF
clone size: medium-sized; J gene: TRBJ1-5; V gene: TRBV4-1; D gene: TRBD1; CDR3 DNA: TGCGCCAGCAGCCAAGAAGGGCAGGGGGGGAATCAGCCCCAGCATTTT; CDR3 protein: CASSQEGQGGNQPQHF
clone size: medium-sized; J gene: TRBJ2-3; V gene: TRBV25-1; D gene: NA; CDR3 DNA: TGTGCCAGCAGCCAGGGTCGTACAGATACGCAGTATTTT; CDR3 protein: CASSQGRTDTQYF
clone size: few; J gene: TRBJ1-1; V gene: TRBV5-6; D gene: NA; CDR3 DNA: TGTGCCAGCAGCGGCCAGGGGCTCCTTATGAACACTGAAGCTTTCTTT; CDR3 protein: CASSGQGLLMNTEAFF
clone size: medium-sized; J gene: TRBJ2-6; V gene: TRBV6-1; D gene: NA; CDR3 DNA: TGTGCCAGCAGCCGCCGTCGCCTTGGCGGGGCCAACGTCCTGACTTTC; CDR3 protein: CASSRRRLGGANVLTF
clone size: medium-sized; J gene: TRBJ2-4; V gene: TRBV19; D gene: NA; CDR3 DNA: TGTGCCAGTAGTATCCCCGGGAGTTACATTCAGTACTTC; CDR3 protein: CASSIPGSYIQYF
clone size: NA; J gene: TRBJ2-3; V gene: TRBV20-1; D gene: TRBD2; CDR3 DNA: TGCAGTGCCCAAGAAGGACTAGCGGGGGGGCGACATACGCAGTATTTT; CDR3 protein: CSAQEGLAGGRHTQYF
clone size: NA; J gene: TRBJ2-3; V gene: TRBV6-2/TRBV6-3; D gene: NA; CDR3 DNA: TGTGCCAGCAGTTACCTTGGGGGAGTTCCTTCGAATACGCGGTATTTT; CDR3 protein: CASSYLGGVPSNTRYF
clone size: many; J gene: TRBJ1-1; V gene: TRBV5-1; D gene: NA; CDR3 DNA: TGCGCCAGCAGAGGGGGTTCTCAGGGAAACACTGAAGCTTTCTTT; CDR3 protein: CASRGGSQGNTEAFF
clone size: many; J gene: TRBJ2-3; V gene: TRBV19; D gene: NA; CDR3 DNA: TGTGCCACCTCTCCAAACACAGATACGCAGTATTTT; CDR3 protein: CATSPNTDTQYF
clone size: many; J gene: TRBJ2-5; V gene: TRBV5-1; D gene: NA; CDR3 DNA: TGCGCCAGCAGCGCGGGACTCGACTACCAAGAGACCCAGTACTTC; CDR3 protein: CASSAGLDYQETQYF
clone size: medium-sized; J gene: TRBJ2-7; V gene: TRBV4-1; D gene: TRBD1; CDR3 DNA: TGCGCCAGCAGCGTACAGGGGGAGCAGTACTTC; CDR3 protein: CASSVQGEQYF
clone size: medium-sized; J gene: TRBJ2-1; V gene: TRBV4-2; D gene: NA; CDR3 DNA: TGTGCCAGCAGCCAAGACCCCGGCTCCTACAATGAGCAGTTCTTC; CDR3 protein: CASSQDPGSYNEQFF
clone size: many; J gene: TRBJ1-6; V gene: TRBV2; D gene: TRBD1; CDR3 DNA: TGTGCCAGCAGTGGGGGGACAGGGCCTAATTCACCCCTCCACTTT; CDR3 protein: CASSGGTGPNSPLHF
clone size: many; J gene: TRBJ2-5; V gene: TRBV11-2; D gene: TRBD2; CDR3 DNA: TGTGCCAGCAGCTACCGGACTAGCGGGGGTTTGGAGACCCAGTACTTC; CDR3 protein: CASSYRTSGGLETQYF
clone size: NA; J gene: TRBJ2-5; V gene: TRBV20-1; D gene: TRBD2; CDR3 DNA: TGCAGTGCTACCCGCCCGGGACTAGCGGGTGGGGGAGAGACCCAGTACTTC; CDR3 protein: CSATRPGLAGGGETQYF
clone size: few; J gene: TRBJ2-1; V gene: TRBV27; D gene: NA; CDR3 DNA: TGTGCCAGCAGTTTAGAGAACACCCACAATGAGCAGTTCTTC; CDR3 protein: CASSLENTHNEQFF
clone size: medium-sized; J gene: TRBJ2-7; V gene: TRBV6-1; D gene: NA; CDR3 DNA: TGTGCCAGCAGCCAAAACTACGAGCAGTACTTC; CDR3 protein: CASSQNYEQYF
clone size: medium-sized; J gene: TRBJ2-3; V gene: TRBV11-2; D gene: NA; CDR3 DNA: TGTGCCAGCAGCTTAGCCTCCACAGATACGCAGTATTTT; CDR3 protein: CASSLASTDTQYF
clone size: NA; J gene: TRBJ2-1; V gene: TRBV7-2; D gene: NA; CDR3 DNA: TGTGCCAGCAGCTTAGCTCGGCTAGCGAGGAATGAGCAGTTCTTC; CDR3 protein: CASSLARLARNEQFF
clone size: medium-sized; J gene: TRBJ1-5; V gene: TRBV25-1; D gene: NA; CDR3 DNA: TGTGCCAGCAGTGAAGATGACAGGAGGCAGCCCCAGCATTTT; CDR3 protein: CASSEDDRRQPQHF
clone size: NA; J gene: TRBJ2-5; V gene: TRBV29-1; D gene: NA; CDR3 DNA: TGCAGCGTTGAAGATAGAAGGACAGCCCGGGAGACCCAGTACTTC; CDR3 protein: CSVEDRRTARETQYF
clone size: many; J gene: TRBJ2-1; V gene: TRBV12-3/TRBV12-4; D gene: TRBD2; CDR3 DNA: TGTGCCAGCAGTGTTCCCGGGGGGTTCAATGAGCAGTTCTTC; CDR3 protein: CASSVPGGFNEQFF
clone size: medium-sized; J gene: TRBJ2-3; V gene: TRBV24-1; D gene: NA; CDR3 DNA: TGTGCCACCAGTGATTTCTCCACAGATACGCAGTATTTT; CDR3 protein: CATSDFSTDTQYF
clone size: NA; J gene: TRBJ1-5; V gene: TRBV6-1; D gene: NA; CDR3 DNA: TGTGCCAGCAGACCCAGAGATAGAATCAGCCAGCATTTT; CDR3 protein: CASRPRDRISQHF
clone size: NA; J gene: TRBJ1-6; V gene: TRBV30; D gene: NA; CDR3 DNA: TGTGCCTGGAACCCAGGGACGAATTCACTCCTCCACTTT; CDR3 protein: CAWNPGTNSLLHF
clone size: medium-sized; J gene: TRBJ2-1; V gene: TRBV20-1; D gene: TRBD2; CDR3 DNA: TGCAGTGCTAACTCCCGGACTCGCGGGGGATACAATGAGCAGTTCTTC; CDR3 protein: CSANSRTRGGYNEQFF
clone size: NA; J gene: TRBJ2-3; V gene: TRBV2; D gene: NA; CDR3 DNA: TGTGCCAGCCCGGGACGGATAGCAGATACGCAGTATTTT; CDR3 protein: CASPGRIADTQYF
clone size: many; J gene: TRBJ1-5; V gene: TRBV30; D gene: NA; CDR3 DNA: TGTGCCCGTCGGGGTTATCGTGATCAGCCCCAGCATTTT; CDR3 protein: CARRGYRDQPQHF
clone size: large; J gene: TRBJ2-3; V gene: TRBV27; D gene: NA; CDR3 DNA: TGTGCCAGCAGTTTATTACAGGTTGTTGGCACAGATACGCAGTATTTT; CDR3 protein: CASSLLQVVGTDTQYF
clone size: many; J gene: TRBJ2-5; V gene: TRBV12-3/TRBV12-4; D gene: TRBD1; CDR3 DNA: TGTGCCAGCAGTTTCCCGGACAGGGAAGAGACCCAGTACTTC; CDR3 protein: CASSFPDREETQYF
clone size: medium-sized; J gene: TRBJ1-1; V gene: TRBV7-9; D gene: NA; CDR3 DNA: TGTGCCAGCAGCTTAGTTAGGGGGGCTGAAGCTTTCTTT; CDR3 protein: CASSLVRGAEAFF
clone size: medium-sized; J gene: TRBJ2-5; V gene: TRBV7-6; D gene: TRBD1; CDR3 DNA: TGTGCCAGCAGCTTACCGACAGGGACCGGGGAGACCCAGTACTTC; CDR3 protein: CASSLPTGTGETQYF
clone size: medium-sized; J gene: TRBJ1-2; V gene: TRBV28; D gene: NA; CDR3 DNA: TGTGCCAGCAGTTTCAGAGACAGCTATGGCTACACCTTC; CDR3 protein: CASSFRDSYGYTF
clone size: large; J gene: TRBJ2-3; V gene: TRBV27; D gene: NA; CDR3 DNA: TGTGCCAGCAGTCCCTTCAACACAGATACGCAGTATTTT; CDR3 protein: CASSPFNTDTQYF
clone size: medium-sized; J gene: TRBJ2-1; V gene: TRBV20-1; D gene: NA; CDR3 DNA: TGCAGTGCTAGAGATCCCAGACTAGTGGGGAATGAGCAGTTCTTC; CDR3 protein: CSARDPRLVGNEQFF
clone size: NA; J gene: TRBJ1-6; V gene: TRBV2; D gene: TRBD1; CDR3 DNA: TGTGCCGGTTACGGCACAGGGGTCAAGAATTCACCCCTCCACTTT; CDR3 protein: CAGYGTGVKNSPLHF
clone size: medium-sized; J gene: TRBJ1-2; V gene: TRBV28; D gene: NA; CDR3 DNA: TGTGCCAGCAGCTCACAGGACGTGGGGGGCTACACCTTC; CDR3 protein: CASSSQDVGGYTF
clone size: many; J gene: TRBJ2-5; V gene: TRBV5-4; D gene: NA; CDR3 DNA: TGTGCCAGCCTGCCGGACCGGGACCTTCCAGAGACCCAGTACTTC; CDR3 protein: CASLPDRDLPETQYF
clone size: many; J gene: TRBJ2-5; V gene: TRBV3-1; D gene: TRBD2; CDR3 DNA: TGTGCCAGCAGCCAGTATAAGGCTAGCGGGGAAGAGACCCAGTACTTC; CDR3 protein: CASSQYKASGEETQYF
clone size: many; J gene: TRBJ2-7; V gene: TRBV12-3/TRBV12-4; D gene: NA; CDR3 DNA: TGTGCCAGCAGTTTTGGGGGGGGCGGCTACGAGCAGTACTTC; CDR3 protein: CASSFGGGGYEQYF